The next 21 T cell receptor beta chains were all read from a single sample in a study of CD8 T cells in ankylosing spondylitis. TCRdb recomputed calls from the 5' RACE reads with MiXCR, one row per CDR3 protein. The profile shows 36,000 or so distinct CDR3 sequences, approximately 9.9% of them singletons. Sequences were obtained from synovial fluid, either unsorted or a sorted T cell fraction (not recorded which). The receptors were gathered from a male donor with ankylosing spondylitis.

CDR3 residues: CASNPYRGGSTDTQYF. The DNA for the CDR3 is TGTGCCAGCAACCCATACCGGGGCGGGAGCACAGATACGCAGTATTTT. The J gene is TRBJ2-3, the V gene TRBV28; perhaps D is TRBD1 or TRBD2 (5 bases each). The CDR3 has 16 residues. Germline CDR1 reads MDHEN; CDR2 reads SYDVKM. V gave up 7 bases and J gave up 0 bases, with 17 bases separating them.

The V call is TRBV20-1, the J call TRBJ2-7, with TRBD2 as a possible D gene (6 bases). V was clipped by 0 bases and J by 4 bases, with 16 bases between them. CDR3 length equals 15 residues. From germline, CDR1 is DFQATT and CDR2 SNEGSKA (reference sequence). The CDR3: CSARDPGGGNYEQYF. CDR3 bases: TGCAGTGCTAGAGACCCCGGGGGTGGTAATTACGAGCAGTACTTC.

At least ten counts were recorded for this clonotype. The chain couples TRBV5-1 to TRBJ2-7; 8 nucleotides align to TRBD2. The trim removed 2 bases at V and 2 bases at J, leaving 6 bases unmatched. The CDR3 runs 15 residues. The V gene's germline CDR1 is SGHRS and CDR2 YFSETQ. DNA for the CDR3: TGCGCCAGCAGCTTTCGACTAGCGCTGCCCTACGAGCAGTACTTC. This encodes CASSFRLALPYEQYF.

This clonotype appeared many times. This chain uses TRBV29-1 with TRBJ2-1; D may be TRBD1 (6 bases). Germline loops: CDR1 SQVTM, CDR2 ANQGSEA. This CDR3 spans 11 amino acids. V was pared by 5 bases and J by 6 bases, with 8 bases between. This CDR3 is CSVQGRNEQFF. The CDR3 coding sequence is TGCAGCGTTCAGGGGCGCAATGAGCAGTTCTTC.

The chain combines TRBV7-2 with TRBJ2-2; D ambiguous. Per germline, CDR1 SGHTA and CDR2 FQGNSA. The CDR3 consists of 14 residues. Trimming cost V 3 bases and J 3 bases, with 8 bases left between them. The CDR3 bases are TGTGCCAGCAGCTTGGTAGCTGACACCGGGGAGCTGTTTTTT. Residues: CASSLVADTGELFF.

The genes are TRBV7-8 and TRBJ2-1, with 12 nucleotides matching TRBD2. V trimming: 5 bases; J trimming: 5 bases; junction bases outside the gene matches: 4. Germline V gene data show CDR1 as SGHVS and CDR2 as FQNEAQ. CDR3 length: 15 amino acids. CDR3 DNA sequence: TGTGCCAGCAGCATGACTAGCGGGGGACACAATGAGCAGTTCTTC. This encodes CASSMTSGGHNEQFF.

This clonotype was picked up a small number of times. The J gene is TRBJ2-7, the V gene TRBV6-5, with 10 bases lining up with TRBD2. Germline V gene lookup returns CDR1 MNHEY and CDR2 SVGAGI. The CDR3 runs 16 residues. Trimming took 2 bases from V and 0 from J; bases not matched to a gene: 4. For the CDR3, the DNA is TGTGCCAGCAGTTACACGACTAGCGGGTCCTCCTACGAGCAGTACTTC. It yields the protein CASSYTTSGSSYEQYF.

This CDR3 is CASSPSLGGGTQYF. The CDR3 nucleotides read TGTGCCAGCAGCCCCTCCCTAGGGGGGGGGACCCAGTACTTC. The chain links TRBV5-6 to TRBJ2-5; a possible D gene is TRBD2 (7 bases). Germline V gives CDR1 SGHDT, CDR2 YYEEEE. The CDR3 contains 14 residues. The ends were cut back, 4 bases at V and 7 bases at J, with 17 bases in the middle.

This clonotype was seen at least ten times. The rearrangement joins TRBV7-9 to TRBJ1-5; D perhaps matches TRBD1 (6 bases). The CDR3 length is 16 residues. Per the germline V gene, CDR1 is SEHNR and CDR2 is FQNEAQ (reference sequence). Trimming took off 1 base at V and 3 bases at J, with 13 bases between the two ends. The CDR3 region is CASSLGTERNNQPQHF. CDR3 bases: TGTGCCAGCAGCTTAGGGACAGAAAGAAACAATCAGCCCCAGCATTTT.

The rearrangement uses TRBV12-3 or TRBV12-4 and TRBJ2-3; unclear D gene. Trimming pared 5 bases from V and 1 base from J, leaving 10 bases between. The CDR3 extends over 14 amino acids. This CDR3 reads CASSRVRGTDTQYF. CDR3 DNA sequence: TGTGCCAGCAGTCGGGTCCGGGGCACAGATACGCAGTATTTT.

This rearrangement joins TRBV5-1 to TRBJ2-7; TRBD1 matches 9 bases. Germline V lookup: CDR1 SGHRS, CDR2 YFSETQ. The V gene end was trimmed by 4 bases and the J gene end by 4 bases; junction bases not matched to a gene: 6. The CDR3 extends over 14 amino acids. The CDR3 protein is CASSDGTGFYEQYF. DNA of the CDR3: TGCGCCAGCAGCGACGGGACAGGGTTTTACGAGCAGTACTTC.

This chain uses TRBV7-2 with TRBJ2-1, with 9 bases matching TRBD2. Germline lookup yields CDR1 SGHTA and CDR2 FQGNSA. V lost 2 bases to trimming and J lost 2 bases; unmatched junction nucleotides: 7. The CDR3 has 17 residues. DNA for the CDR3: TGTGCCAGCAGCTTAAGTGGGGGACTAGCAGCCTACAATGAGCAGTTCTTC. Amino acid sequence: CASSLSGGLAAYNEQFF. Filled out from reference TRBV7-2 and TRBJ2-1, the complete variable domain reads GAGVSQSPSNKVTEKGKDVELRCDPISGHTALYWYRQSLGQGLEFLIYFQGNSAPDKSGLPSDRFSAERTGGSVSTLTIQRTQQEDSAVYLCASSLSGGLAAYNEQFFGPGTRLTVL.

This clonotype appeared many times. The genes are TRBV28 and TRBJ2-7; 9 positions agree with TRBD2. This CDR3 is built from 13 residues. After removal of 7 bases from V and 4 bases from J, the junction contained 5 bases not matched to a gene. The germline CDR1 and CDR2 sequences are MDHEN and SYDVKM. The CDR3 coding sequence is TGTGCCAGCACTAGCGGGGAACTATACGAGCAGTACTTC. It encodes CASTSGELYEQYF.

This clonotype was picked up many times. CDR3 nucleotides: TGTGCCAGTTCGGGACAGGCTTCCGAGCAGTACTTC. The encoded protein is CASSGQASEQYF. V usage is TRBV12-3 or TRBV12-4 and J usage is TRBJ2-7, with TRBD1 identical over 8 bases. Germline trimming cut 9 bases from V and 6 bases from J; bases unmatched to any gene: 7. The CDR3 is made up of 12 amino acids.

This clonotype was found a few times. V is TRBV20-1 and J is TRBJ1-1; unclear D gene. The CDR3 is 12 amino acids. With 3 bases removed from V and 6 bases from J, the gap between germline ends came to 11 bases. Germline CDR1 DFQATT, CDR2 SNEGSKA (reference sequence). CDR3 sequence: CSASVAVPEAFF. The CDR3 DNA is TGCAGTGCTAGCGTGGCGGTACCTGAAGCTTTCTTT.

There are many counts of this clonotype. The rearrangement links TRBV21-1 to TRBJ2-5. TRBV21-1 represents a pseudogene. The CDR3 length is 12 residues. DNA for the CDR3: TGTGCCAGCAGCAAGACCGGAGAGACCCAGTACTTC. This codes for CASSKTGETQYF.

In its sample, this clonotype was seen many times. The chain carries TRBV4-3 and TRBJ2-4, with a tentative D call TRBD2 (5 bases). The CDR3 totals 14 residues. The germline gives CDR1 LGHNA, CDR2 YSLEER. Trimming stripped 0 bases from V and 7 bases from J, with 10 bases between. CDR3 DNA sequence: TGCGCCAGCAGCCAAGATAACTGGGAGAACATTCAGTACTTC. It specifies CASSQDNWENIQYF.

V usage is TRBV29-1 and J usage is TRBJ2-2; TRBD1 matches 9 bases. Germline V CDR1 and CDR2: SQVTM, ANQGSEA. With 7 bases clipped from V and 2 bases from J, the junction kept 5 bases outside the gene matches. The CDR3 covers 14 residues. CDR3 loop: CSAQGQGNTGELFF. DNA of the CDR3: TGCAGCGCACAGGGACAGGGTAACACCGGGGAGCTGTTTTTT.

The V gene is TRBV6-1, the J gene TRBJ2-1; D is possibly TRBD2 (6 bases). The CDR3 is 14 residues long. V dropped 7 bases and J dropped 6 bases, with 16 bases sitting between them. Germline values: CDR1 MNHNS, CDR2 SASEGT. The CDR3 nucleotides read TGTGCCAGCAACGAACCAGCGGGCGCCAATGAGCAGTTCTTC. It is translated as CASNEPAGANEQFF.

This clonotype has more than one count but fewer than ten. The chain joins TRBV9 to TRBJ1-2; TRBD1 is a possible D gene (6 bases). CDR1 is SGDLS, CDR2 YYNGEE, per germline. The CDR3 covers 17 residues. Trimming took off 3 bases at V and 2 bases at J, with 20 bases between the two ends. CDR3 in amino acids: CASSASPGGGINYGYTF. DNA for the CDR3: TGTGCCAGCAGCGCATCACCGGGGGGGGGCATCAACTATGGCTACACCTTC.

V usage is TRBV19 and J usage is TRBJ2-4; D could derive from TRBD1 or TRBD2 (6 bases each). The germline V gene has CDR1 LNHDA and CDR2 SQIVND (reference sequence). V gave up 5 bases and J gave up 8 bases, with 16 bases separating them. This CDR3 has 14 residues. CDR3 protein: CASSLDWGADIQYF. The CDR3 DNA reads TGTGCCAGTAGTTTGGACTGGGGGGCGGACATTCAGTACTTC. The full variable domain, rest sourced from reference TRBV19 and TRBJ2-4, is DGGITQSPKYLFRKEGQNVTLSCEQNLNHDAMYWYRQDPGQGLRLIYYSQIVNDFQKGDIAEGYSVSREKKESFPLTVTSAQKNPTAFYLCASSLDWGADIQYFGAGTRLSVL.